This TCR beta chain was found in a study of T-cell memory formation after mild COVID-19. TCRdb processed the 5' RACE reads anew with MiXCR; each CDR3 protein has one entry. The data show about 620,000 distinct CDR3 sequences, 18% seen once. CDR1 and CDR2 (germline): MNHNY, SVGAGI (reference sequence). This CDR3 is built from 15 residues. V lost 6 bases and J lost 3; bases outside the gene matches: 9. V is TRBV6-6 and J is TRBJ2-7; TRBD2 matches at 9 bases. The TCR comes from an adult woman who had mild COVID-19 (a few samples of this study predate the infection). Cell type and time point are not known. The sequenced sample was PBMCs or a T cell subset sorted from them (not recorded which). CDR3 coding DNA: TGTGCCAGCAGACAGGGGCTAGCGGGGAACTACGAGCAGTACTTC. It codes for CASRQGLAGNYEQYF.